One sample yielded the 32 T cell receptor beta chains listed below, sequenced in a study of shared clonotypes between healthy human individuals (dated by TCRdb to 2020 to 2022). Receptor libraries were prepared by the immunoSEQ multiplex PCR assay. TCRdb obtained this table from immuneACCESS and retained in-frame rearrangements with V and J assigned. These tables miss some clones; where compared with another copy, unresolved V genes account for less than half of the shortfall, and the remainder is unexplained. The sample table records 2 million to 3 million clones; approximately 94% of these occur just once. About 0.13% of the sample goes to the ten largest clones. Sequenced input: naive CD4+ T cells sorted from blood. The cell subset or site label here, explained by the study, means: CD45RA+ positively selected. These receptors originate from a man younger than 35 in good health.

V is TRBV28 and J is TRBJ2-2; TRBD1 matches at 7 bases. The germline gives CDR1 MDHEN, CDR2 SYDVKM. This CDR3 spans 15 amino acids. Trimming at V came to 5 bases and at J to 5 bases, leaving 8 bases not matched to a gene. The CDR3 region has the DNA TGTGCCAGCAGTCATGACAGGGTTCGGACCGGGGAGCTGTTTTTT. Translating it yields CASSHDRVRTGELFF. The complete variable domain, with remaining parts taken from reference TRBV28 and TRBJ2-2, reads DVKVTQSSRYLVKRTGEKVFLECVQDMDHENMFWYRQDPGLGLRLIYFSYDVKMKEKGDIPEGYSVSREKKERFSLILESASTNQTSMYLCASSHDRVRTGELFFGEGSRLTVL.

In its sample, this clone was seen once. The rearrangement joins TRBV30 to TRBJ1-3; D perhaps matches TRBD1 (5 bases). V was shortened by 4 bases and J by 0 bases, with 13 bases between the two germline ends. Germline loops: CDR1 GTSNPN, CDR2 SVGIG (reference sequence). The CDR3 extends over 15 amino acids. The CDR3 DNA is TGTGCCTGGACAGGGAGCATCAACTCTGGAAACACCATATATTTT. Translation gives CAWTGSINSGNTIYF. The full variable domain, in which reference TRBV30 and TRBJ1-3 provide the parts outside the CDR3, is SQTIHQWPATLVQPVGSPLSLECTVEGTSNPNLYWYRQAAGRGLQLLFYSVGIGQISSEVPQNLSASRPQDRQFILSSKKLLLSDSGFYLCAWTGSINSGNTIYFGEGSWLTVV.

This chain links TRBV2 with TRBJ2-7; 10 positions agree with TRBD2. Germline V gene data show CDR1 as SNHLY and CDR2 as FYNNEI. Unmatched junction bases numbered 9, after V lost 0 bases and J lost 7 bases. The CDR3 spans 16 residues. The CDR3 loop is CASSEAQWGLANEQYF. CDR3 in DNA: TGTGCCAGCAGTGAAGCGCAGTGGGGACTAGCGAATGAGCAGTACTTC.

CDR3 sequence (DNA): TGTGCCAGCCGACGGTCCCGGGACAATGACGAGCAGTACTTC. Translated: CASRRSRDNDEQYF. The rearrangement joins TRBV6-6 to TRBJ2-7, with TRBD1 as a possible D gene (6 bases). There are 14 residues in the CDR3. The V end was cut by 8 bases, the J end by 5 bases, with 19 bases between. Germline V gives CDR1 MNHNY, CDR2 SVGAGI (reference sequence).

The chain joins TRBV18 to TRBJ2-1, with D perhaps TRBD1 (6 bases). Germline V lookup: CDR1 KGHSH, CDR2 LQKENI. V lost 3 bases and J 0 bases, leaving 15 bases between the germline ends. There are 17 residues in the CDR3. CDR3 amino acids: CASSPINGQSSYNEQFF. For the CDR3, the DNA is TGTGCCAGCTCACCCATAAACGGACAGAGCTCCTACAATGAGCAGTTCTTC.

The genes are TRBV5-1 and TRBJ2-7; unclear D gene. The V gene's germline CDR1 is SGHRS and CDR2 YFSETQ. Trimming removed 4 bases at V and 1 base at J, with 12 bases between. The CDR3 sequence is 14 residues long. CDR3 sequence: CASSPFVTSYEQYF. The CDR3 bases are TGCGCCAGCAGCCCCTTTGTGACTTCCTACGAGCAGTACTTC.

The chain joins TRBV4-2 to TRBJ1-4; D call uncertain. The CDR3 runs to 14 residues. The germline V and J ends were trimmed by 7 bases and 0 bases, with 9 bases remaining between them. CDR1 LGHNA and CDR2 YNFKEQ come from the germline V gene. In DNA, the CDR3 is TGTGCCAGCACCCGACCTGCAACTAATGAAAAACTGTTTTTT. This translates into CASTRPATNEKLFF.

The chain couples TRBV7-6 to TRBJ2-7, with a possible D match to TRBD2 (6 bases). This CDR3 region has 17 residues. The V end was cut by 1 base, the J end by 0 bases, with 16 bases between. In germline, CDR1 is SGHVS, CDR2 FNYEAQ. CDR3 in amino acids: CASSLVQSGLSSYEQYF. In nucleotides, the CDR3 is TGTGCCAGCAGCTTAGTCCAAAGCGGGCTCTCCTCCTACGAGCAGTACTTC.

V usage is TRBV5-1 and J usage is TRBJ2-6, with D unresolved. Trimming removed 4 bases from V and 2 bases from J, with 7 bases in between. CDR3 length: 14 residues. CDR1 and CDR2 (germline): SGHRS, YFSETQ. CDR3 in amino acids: CASSPDPGANVLTF. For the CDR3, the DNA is TGCGCCAGCAGCCCAGACCCTGGGGCCAACGTCCTGACTTTC.

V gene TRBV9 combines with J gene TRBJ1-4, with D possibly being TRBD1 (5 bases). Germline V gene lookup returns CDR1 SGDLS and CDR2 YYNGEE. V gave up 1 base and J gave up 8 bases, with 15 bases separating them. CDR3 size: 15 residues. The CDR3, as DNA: TGTGCCAGCAGCGTAAGGGAGGGGCCTTTCGAAAAACTGTTTTTT. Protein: CASSVREGPFEKLFF.

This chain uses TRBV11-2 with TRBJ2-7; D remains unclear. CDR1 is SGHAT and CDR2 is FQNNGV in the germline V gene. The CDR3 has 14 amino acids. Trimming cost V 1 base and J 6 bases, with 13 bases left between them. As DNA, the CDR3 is TGTGCCAGCAGCTTAGTCTGGCGAACGGGCGAGCAGTACTTC. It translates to CASSLVWRTGEQYF.

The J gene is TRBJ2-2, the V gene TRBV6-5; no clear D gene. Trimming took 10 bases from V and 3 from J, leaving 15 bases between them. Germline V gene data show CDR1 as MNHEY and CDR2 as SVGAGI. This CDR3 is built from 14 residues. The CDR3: CATRSRVDTGELFF. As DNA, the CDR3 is TGTGCCACCAGGTCAAGGGTGGACACCGGGGAGCTGTTTTTT.

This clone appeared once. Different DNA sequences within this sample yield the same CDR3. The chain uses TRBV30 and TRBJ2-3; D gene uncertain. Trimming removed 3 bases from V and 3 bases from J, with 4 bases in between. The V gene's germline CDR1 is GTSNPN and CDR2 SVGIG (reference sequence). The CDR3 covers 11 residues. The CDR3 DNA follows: TGTGCCTGGAGCCGAACAGATACGCAGTATTTT. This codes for CAWSRTDTQYF.

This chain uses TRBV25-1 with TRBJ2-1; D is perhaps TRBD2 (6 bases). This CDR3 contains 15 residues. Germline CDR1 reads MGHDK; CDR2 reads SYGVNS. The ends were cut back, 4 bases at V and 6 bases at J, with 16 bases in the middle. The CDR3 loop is CASSVSGSWGNEQFF. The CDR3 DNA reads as TGTGCCAGCAGTGTTAGCGGAAGCTGGGGCAATGAGCAGTTCTTC.

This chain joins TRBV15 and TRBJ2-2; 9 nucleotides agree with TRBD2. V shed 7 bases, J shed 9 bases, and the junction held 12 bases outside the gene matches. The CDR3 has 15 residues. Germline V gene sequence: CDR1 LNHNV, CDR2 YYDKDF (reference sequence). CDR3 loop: CATTPPSGTRRELFF. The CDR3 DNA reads TGTGCCACCACCCCGCCTAGCGGGACTCGGAGGGAGCTGTTTTTT.

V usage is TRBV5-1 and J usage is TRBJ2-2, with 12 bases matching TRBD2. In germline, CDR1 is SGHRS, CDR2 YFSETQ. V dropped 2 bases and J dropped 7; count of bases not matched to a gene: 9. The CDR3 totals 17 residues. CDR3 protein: CASSFLAGGPSIGELFF. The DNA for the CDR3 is TGCGCCAGCAGCTTCCTAGCGGGGGGGCCGTCGATCGGGGAGCTGTTTTTT.

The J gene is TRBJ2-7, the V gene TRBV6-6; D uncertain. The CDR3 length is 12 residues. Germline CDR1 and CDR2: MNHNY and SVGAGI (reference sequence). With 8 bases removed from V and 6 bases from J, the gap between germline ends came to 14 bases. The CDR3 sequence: CASSPPSLEQYF. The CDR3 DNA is TGTGCCAGCTCCCCTCCCTCCCTCGAGCAGTACTTC.

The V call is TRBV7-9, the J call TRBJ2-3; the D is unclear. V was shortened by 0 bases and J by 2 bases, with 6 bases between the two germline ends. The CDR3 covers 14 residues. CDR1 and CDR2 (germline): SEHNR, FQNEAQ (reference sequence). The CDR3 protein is CASSLAQITDTQYF. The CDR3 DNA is TGTGCCAGCAGCTTAGCGCAGATCACAGATACGCAGTATTTT.

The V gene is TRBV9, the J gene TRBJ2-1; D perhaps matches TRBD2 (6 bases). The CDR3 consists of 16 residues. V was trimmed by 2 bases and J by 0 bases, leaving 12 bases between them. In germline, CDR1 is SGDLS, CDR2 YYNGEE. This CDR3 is CASSVRAGGSYNEQFF. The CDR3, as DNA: TGTGCCAGCAGCGTTCGAGCGGGTGGCTCCTACAATGAGCAGTTCTTC.

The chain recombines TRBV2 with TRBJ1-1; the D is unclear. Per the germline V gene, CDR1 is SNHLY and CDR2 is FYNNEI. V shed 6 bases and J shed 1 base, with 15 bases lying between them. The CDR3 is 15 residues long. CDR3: CASRRREATNTEAFF. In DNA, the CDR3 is TGTGCCAGCAGGAGACGGGAAGCAACGAACACTGAAGCTTTCTTT.

CDR3 amino acids: CASSLTGQVYEQYF. The CDR3 DNA follows: TGCGCCAGCAGCTTAACGGGACAAGTCTACGAGCAGTACTTC. The chain carries TRBV5-1 and TRBJ2-7, with a weak D call TRBD1 (6 bases). Trimming cost V 2 bases and J 3 bases, with 12 bases left between them. Looked up from germline, CDR1 is SGHRS and CDR2 is YFSETQ. This CDR3 contains 14 residues.

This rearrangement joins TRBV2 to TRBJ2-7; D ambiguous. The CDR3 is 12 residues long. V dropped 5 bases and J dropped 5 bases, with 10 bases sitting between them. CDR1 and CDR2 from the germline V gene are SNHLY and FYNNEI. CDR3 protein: CASSQTPNEQYF. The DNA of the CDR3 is TGTGCCAGCAGTCAGACACCGAACGAGCAGTACTTC.

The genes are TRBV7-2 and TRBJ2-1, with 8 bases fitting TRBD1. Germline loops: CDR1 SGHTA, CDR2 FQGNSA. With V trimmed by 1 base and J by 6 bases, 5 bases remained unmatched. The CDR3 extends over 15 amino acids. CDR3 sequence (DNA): TGTGCCAGCAGCTTAGTACAGGGGGTCGGCAATGAGCAGTTCTTC. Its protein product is CASSLVQGVGNEQFF.

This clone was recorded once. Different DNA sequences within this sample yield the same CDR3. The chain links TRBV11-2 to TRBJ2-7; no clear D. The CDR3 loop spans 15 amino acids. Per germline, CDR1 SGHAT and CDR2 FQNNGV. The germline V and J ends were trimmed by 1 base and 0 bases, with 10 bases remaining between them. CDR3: CASSLVAVSSYEQYF. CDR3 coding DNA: TGTGCCAGCAGCTTAGTGGCAGTGAGCTCCTACGAGCAGTACTTC.

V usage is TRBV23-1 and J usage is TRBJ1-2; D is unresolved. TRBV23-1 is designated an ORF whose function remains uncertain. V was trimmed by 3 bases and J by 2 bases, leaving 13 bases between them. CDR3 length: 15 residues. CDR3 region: CASSHKSPANYGYTF. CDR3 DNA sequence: TGCGCCAGCAGTCATAAATCCCCAGCAAACTATGGCTACACCTTC.

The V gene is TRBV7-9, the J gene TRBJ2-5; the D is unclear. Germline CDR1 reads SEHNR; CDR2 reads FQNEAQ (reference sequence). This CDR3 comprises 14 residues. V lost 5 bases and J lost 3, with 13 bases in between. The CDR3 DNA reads TGTGCCAGCAGCCCCCCGGCAGTTAAAGAGACCCAGTACTTC. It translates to CASSPPAVKETQYF.

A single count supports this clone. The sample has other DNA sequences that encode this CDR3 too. CDR3 in amino acids: CASSPPTGGSYGYTF. For the CDR3, the DNA is TGTGCCAGCTCACCACCAACAGGGGGCAGCTATGGCTACACCTTC. The chain has TRBV18 and TRBJ1-2, with TRBD1 matching 9 bases. Germline CDR1 reads KGHSH; CDR2 reads LQKENI. The CDR3 is made up of 15 amino acids. Germline trimming cut 0 bases from V and 4 bases from J; bases unmatched to any gene: 3.

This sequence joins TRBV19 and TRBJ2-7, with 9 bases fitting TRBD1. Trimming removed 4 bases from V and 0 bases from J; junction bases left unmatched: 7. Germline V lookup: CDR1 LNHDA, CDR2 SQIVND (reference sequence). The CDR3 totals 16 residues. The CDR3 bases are TGTGCCAGTAGTAGCGGGACAGGGAAAAGCTCCTACGAGCAGTACTTC. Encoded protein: CASSSGTGKSSYEQYF.

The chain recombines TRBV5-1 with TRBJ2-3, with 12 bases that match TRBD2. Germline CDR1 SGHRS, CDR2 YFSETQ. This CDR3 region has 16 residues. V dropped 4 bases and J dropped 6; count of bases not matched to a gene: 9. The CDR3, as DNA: TGCGCCAGCAGCCTCAGGACTAGCGGGGCGGCGGATACGCAGTATTTT. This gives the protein CASSLRTSGAADTQYF.

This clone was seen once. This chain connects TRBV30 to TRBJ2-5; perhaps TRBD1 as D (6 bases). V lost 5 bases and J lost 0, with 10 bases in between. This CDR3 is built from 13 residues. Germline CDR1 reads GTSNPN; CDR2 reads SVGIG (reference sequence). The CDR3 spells CAWVGANQETQYF. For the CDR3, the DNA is TGTGCCTGGGTGGGGGCCAACCAAGAGACCCAGTACTTC.

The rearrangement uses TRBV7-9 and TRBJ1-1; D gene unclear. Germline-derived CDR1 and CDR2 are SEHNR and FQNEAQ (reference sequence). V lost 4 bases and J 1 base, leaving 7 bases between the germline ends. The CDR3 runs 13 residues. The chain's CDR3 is CASSSPPNTEAFF. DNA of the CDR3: TGTGCCAGCAGCTCCCCGCCGAACACTGAAGCTTTCTTT.

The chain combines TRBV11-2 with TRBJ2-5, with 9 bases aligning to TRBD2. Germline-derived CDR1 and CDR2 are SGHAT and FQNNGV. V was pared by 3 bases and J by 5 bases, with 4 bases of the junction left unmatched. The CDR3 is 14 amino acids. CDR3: CASSLGTSSETQYF. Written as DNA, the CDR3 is TGTGCCAGCAGCTTGGGGACTAGCAGCGAGACCCAGTACTTC. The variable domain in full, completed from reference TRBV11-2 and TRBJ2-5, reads EAGVAQSPRYKIIEKRQSVAFWCNPISGHATLYWYQQILGQGPKLLIQFQNNGVVDDSQLPKDRFSAERLKGVDSTLKIQPAKLEDSAVYLCASSLGTSSETQYFGPGTRLLVL.